Below, one TCR beta chain is given with its context. No antigen is known for it. The data are from a study of chemoradiotherapy in HPV16-positive cancers. For the study at large: Functional T-cell assays on a couple of HPV16-positive patients' cells defined candidate HPV-specific clones and common TCR motifs.

Method: immunoSEQ multiplex PCR; TCRdb's copy keeps in-frame clones and lacks some. Of about 21,000 clones in the sample, approximately 86% are singletons; the top ten hold 4% to 5.5%. General observations from the study: During treatment, candidate HPV-specific clones and E7-related motifs expanded in tumor. HPV-specific T cells were functionally defined from only two HPV16-positive patients.

Over chemoradiotherapy, repertoires were sampled more than once. Trimming took 8 bases from V and 5 from J; bases not matched to a gene: 8. Germline lookup yields CDR1 WSHSY and CDR2 SAAADI. The CDR3 is 14 residues long. The chain is built from TRBV10-2 and TRBJ2-3, with 9 bases aligning to TRBD2. The input for sequencing was blood, taken from a patient who underwent chemoradiotherapy. This receptor was taken from a human donor with HPV-associated anogenital cancer. CDR3 DNA: TGCGCCAGCTTATGGCGGGGGGGTGGAGATACGCAGTATTTT. Its protein product is CASLWRGGGDTQYF.